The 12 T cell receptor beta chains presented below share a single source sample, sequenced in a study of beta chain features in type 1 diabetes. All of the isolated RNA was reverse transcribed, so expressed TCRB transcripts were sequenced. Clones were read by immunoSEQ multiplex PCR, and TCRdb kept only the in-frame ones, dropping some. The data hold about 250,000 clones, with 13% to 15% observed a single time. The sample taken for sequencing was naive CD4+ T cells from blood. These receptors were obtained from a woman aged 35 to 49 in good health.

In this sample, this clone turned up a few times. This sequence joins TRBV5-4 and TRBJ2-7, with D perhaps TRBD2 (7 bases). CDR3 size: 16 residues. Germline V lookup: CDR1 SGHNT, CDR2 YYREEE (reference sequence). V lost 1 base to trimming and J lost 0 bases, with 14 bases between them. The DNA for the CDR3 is TGTGCCAGCAGCTTGATCGGGGGGCCAAGCTCCTACGAGCAGTACTTC. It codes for CASSLIGGPSSYEQYF.

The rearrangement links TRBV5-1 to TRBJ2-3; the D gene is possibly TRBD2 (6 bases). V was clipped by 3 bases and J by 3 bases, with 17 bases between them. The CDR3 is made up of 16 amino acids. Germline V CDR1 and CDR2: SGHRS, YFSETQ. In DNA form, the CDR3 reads TGCGCCAGCAGCTGGGGTACTAGCCTCGAGACAGATACGCAGTATTTT. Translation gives CASSWGTSLETDTQYF.

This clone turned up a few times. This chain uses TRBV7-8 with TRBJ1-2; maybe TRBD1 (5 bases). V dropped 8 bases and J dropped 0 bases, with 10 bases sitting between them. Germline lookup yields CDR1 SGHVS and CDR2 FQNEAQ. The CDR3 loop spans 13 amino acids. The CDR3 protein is CASSRGANYGYTF. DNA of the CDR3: TGTGCCAGCTCCCGGGGGGCTAACTATGGCTACACCTTC.

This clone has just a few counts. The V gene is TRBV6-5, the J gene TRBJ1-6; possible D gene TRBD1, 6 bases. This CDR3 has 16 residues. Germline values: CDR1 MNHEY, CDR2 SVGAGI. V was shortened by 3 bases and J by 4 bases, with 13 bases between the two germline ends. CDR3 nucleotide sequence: TGTGCCAGCAGTTATGCGTCAGGGGAATATAATTCACCCCTCCACTTT. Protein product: CASSYASGEYNSPLHF.

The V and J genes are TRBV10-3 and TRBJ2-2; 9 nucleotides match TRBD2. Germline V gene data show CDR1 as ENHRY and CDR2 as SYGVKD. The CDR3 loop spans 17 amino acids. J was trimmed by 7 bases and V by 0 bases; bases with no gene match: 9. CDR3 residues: CAISESRLAGIGGELFF. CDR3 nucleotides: TGTGCCATCAGTGAGTCGCGGCTAGCGGGGATCGGCGGGGAGCTGTTTTTT.

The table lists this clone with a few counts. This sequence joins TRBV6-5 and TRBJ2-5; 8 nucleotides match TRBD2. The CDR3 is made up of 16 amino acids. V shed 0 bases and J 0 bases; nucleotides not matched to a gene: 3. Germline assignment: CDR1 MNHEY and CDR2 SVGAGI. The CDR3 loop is CASSYSQRGHQETQYF. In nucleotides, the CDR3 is TGTGCCAGCAGTTACTCCCAGCGGGGGCACCAAGAGACCCAGTACTTC.

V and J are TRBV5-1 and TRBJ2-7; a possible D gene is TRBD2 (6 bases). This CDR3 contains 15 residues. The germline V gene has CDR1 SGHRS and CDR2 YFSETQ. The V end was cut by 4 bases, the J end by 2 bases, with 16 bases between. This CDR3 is CASSRLAGRTYEQYF. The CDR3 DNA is TGCGCCAGCAGCCGATTGGCGGGACGGACCTACGAGCAGTACTTC.

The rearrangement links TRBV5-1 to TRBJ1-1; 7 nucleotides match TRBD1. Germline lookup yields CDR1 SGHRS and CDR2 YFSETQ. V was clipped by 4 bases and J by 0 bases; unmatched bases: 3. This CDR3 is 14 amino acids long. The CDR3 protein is CASSGGTVNTEAFF. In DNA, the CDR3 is TGCGCCAGCAGCGGAGGGACAGTGAACACTGAAGCTTTCTTT.

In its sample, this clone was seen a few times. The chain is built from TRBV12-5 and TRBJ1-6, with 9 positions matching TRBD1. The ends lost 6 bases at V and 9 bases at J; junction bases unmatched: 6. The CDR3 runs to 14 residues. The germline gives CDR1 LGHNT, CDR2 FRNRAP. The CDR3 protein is CASGPGTGSSPLHF. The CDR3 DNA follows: TGTGCTAGTGGCCCCGGGACAGGGAGTTCACCCCTCCACTTT.

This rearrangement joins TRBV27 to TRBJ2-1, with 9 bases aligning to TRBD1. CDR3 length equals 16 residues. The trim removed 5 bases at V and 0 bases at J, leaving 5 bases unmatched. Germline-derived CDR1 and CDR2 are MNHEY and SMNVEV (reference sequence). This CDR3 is CASSKPTGGSYNEQFF. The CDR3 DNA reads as TGTGCCAGCAGTAAACCGACAGGGGGCTCCTACAATGAGCAGTTCTTC.

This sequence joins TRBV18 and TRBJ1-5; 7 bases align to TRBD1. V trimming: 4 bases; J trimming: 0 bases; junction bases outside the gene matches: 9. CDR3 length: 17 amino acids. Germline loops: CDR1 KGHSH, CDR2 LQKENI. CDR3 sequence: CASSRNTGAGSNQPQHF. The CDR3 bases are TGTGCCAGCTCACGAAATACAGGGGCGGGTAGCAATCAGCCCCAGCATTTT.

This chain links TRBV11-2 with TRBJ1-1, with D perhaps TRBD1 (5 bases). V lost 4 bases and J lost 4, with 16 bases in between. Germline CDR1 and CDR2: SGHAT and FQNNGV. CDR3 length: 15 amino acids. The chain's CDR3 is CASSSPPRAPTEAFF. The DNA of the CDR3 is TGTGCCAGCAGCTCCCCACCCAGGGCTCCCACTGAAGCTTTCTTT.